This T cell receptor (beta chain) was documented in a study of blood T cell repertoires in COVID-19. The wider study: The United States, Italy and Spain were the sources of the acute and convalescent COVID-19 samples. PBMCs, B-cell-depleted T cells, or T cells provided the cDNA or gDNA that made up the material.

With 2 bases removed from V and 0 bases from J, the gap between germline ends came to 11 bases. This CDR3 is 16 amino acids long. The V gene's germline CDR1 is SGHTA and CDR2 FQGTGA. In the authors' methods: Amplification of reference gene primers was used by the study to estimate nucleated cell counts. The repertoire was sequenced with immunoSEQ multiplex PCR; TCRdb's copy has only in-frame clones and lacks some. V and J calls plus clone size are reproduced from that table; the DNA served to infer D and trimming. The data show 100,000 to 150,000 clones, roughly 80% seen once. Input material: peripheral blood. The source of this sequence is a woman aged 45-60 years with acute or convalescent COVID-19. The rearrangement links TRBV7-3 to TRBJ2-1, with D tentatively TRBD2 (7 bases). The CDR3: CASSLDRTSSYNEQFF. As DNA, the CDR3 is TGTGCCAGCAGCTTAGACAGGACTAGCTCCTACAATGAGCAGTTCTTC.